Reported below is one T cell receptor (beta chain). The antigen is not known. The CDR3 runs 15 residues. V shed 6 bases and J shed 0 bases, with 14 bases lying between them. The germline V gene encodes CDR1 MNHNY and CDR2 SVGAGI (reference sequence). Measured with immunoSEQ multiplex PCR; TCRdb has only the in-frame clones, and not every one. The data contain tens of thousands of clones, roughly nine tenths of them singletons. These data belong to a study of OX40 agonist ivuxolimab in advanced cancers. The study's findings and limits: Averaged across samples, CD8+ T cells carried more expanded clones than CD4+ did.

The chain uses TRBV6-6 and TRBJ1-1; TRBD1 is a possible D gene (5 bases). The receptor was derived from an adult with an advanced solid tumor such as melanoma, head and neck, liver or kidney cancer. This material consisted of CD4+ or CD8+ T cells sorted from blood, taken in a trial of the OX40 agonist ivuxolimab. CDR3: CASRLLMGLNTEAFF. CDR3 DNA sequence: TGTGCCAGCAGGCTTTTAATGGGGCTGAACACTGAAGCTTTCTTT.